This is a list of T cell receptor beta chains from one sample in a study of human T cells and chemical hapten exposure. TCRdb independently ran MiXCR on the RACE reads; one entry per CDR3 protein. The sample lists 150,000 to 200,000 distinct CDR3 sequences, 20% to 25% occurring once. The sequenced sample was whole blood, obtained in connection with sensitization to the hapten diphenylcyclopropenone (DPC). The receptor source for this set is a woman aged 45 to 65 with alopecia areata. Some clones in this sample may be carry-over from other donors' samples. CDR3s include the opening cysteine and the closing phenylalanine or tryptophan. D genes are given only for firm matches. Some rows mark clone size as missing; the rest say once, few, many or name a class of expanded clone.

>TRBJ2-1|TRBV3-1|few|NA
CASSPRTTYNEQFF
TGTGCCAGCAGCCCGCGAACGACCTACAATGAGCAGTTCTTC
>TRBJ2-2|TRBV12-3/TRBV12-4|NA|NA
CASSPMVGSGELFF
TGTGCCAGCAGTCCAATGGTGGGGTCCGGGGAGCTGTTTTTT
>TRBJ1-1|TRBV7-2|NA|NA
CASSLGGTVEAFF
TGTGCCAGCAGCTTAGGCGGAACAGTTGAAGCTTTCTTT
>TRBJ2-1|TRBV12-3/TRBV12-4|NA|TRBD2
CASSLGSGSYEQFF
TGTGCCAGCAGTTTGGGGAGCGGGAGTTATGAGCAGTTCTTC
>TRBJ2-1|TRBV6-6|NA|TRBD2
CASSSSSSGRRNEQFF
TGTGCCAGCAGCTCCTCATCTAGCGGCCGGAGGAATGAGCAGTTCTTC
>TRBJ1-1|TRBV29-1|few|NA
CSVESVPGAFF
TGCAGCGTTGAATCAGTCCCCGGAGCTTTCTTT
>TRBJ2-5|TRBV11-3|NA|TRBD1
CASSLIRAGGRETQYF
TGTGCCAGCAGCTTAATTCGGGCAGGGGGTCGAGAGACCCAGTACTTC
>TRBJ2-1|TRBV9|few|NA
CASGGGSLHEQFF
TGTGCCAGCGGTGGTGGGTCCCTCCATGAGCAGTTCTTC
>TRBJ2-7|TRBV10-1|few|NA
CASIEQGSYEQYF
TGCGCCAGCATCGAGCAGGGGTCCTACGAGCAGTACTTC
>TRBJ2-7|TRBV6-1|many|TRBD2
CASSEEASSGGYEQYF
TGTGCCAGCAGTGAAGAGGCGTCTAGCGGAGGTTACGAGCAGTACTTC
>TRBJ2-7|TRBV29-1|few|NA
CSVARTGSSYEQYF
TGCAGCGTTGCTCGTACAGGGTCCTCCTACGAGCAGTACTTC
>TRBJ2-2|TRBV12-5|NA|NA
CASGFVLGGLTGELFF
TGTGCTAGTGGTTTTGTGTTGGGAGGACTCACCGGGGAGCTGTTTTTT
>TRBJ2-3|TRBV7-2|NA|NA
CASRGTGTDTQYF
TGTGCCAGCAGAGGGACGGGCACAGATACGCAGTATTTT
>TRBJ2-6|TRBV5-1|NA|TRBD2
CASSWFGGRAGANVLTF
TGCGCCAGCAGCTGGTTTGGCGGGAGGGCTGGGGCCAACGTCCTGACTTTC
>TRBJ2-1|TRBV6-6|many|TRBD2
CASSLSGLARVSYNEQFF
TGTGCCAGCAGTTTATCGGGACTAGCGAGAGTCTCCTACAATGAGCAGTTCTTC
>TRBJ2-3|TRBV6-5|NA|NA
CASSYSSLGPGADTQYF
TGTGCCAGCAGTTACTCGAGCCTGGGCCCAGGGGCAGATACGCAGTATTTT
>TRBJ2-1|TRBV4-1|NA|NA
CASSQFTGQQFF
TGCGCCAGCAGCCAGTTCACCGGACAGCAGTTCTTC
>TRBJ1-6|TRBV9|NA|TRBD1
CASSVRTGNSPLHF
TGTGCCAGCAGCGTAAGGACAGGAAATTCACCCCTCCACTTT
>TRBJ1-1|TRBV15|few|NA
CATSRVRGMGMNTEAFF
TGTGCCACCAGCAGAGTTCGAGGTATGGGGATGAACACTGAAGCTTTCTTT
>TRBJ2-7|TRBV2|NA|NA
CASSLGTSSAYEQYF
TGTGCCAGCAGTCTAGGGACATCCTCAGCCTACGAGCAGTACTTC
>TRBJ2-7|TRBV6-1|few|NA
CASMGSYEQYF
TGTGCCAGCATGGGGTCATACGAGCAGTACTTC
>TRBJ2-1|TRBV3-1|NA|TRBD2
CASSQARLAGTNEQFF
TGTGCCAGCAGCCAAGCCCGGCTAGCGGGGACTAATGAGCAGTTCTTC
>TRBJ2-1|TRBV9|few|NA
CASSVERGEQFF
TGTGCCAGCAGCGTAGAACGGGGTGAGCAGTTCTTC
>TRBJ2-3|TRBV7-6|NA|TRBD2
CASSLLLAGQTDTQYF
TGTGCCAGCAGCTTACTCCTAGCGGGACAGACAGATACGCAGTATTTT
>TRBJ2-7|TRBV10-3|few|TRBD2
CAVAGLEDEQYF
TGTGCCGTCGCGGGACTAGAGGACGAGCAGTACTTC
>TRBJ1-2|TRBV4-2|NA|TRBD1
CASSQVDRDYGYTF
TGTGCCAGCAGCCAAGTGGACAGGGACTATGGCTACACCTTC
>TRBJ1-6|TRBV9|NA|TRBD1
CASSVAGTGTHNSPLHF
TGTGCCAGCAGCGTAGCTGGGACAGGGACACATAATTCACCCCTCCACTTT
>TRBJ2-6|TRBV7-8|many|NA
CASTPSWAHNVLTF
TGTGCCAGCACCCCGAGTTGGGCGCATAACGTCCTGACTTTC
>TRBJ2-1|TRBV12-3/TRBV12-4|few|TRBD2
CASSLGLAGGSEQFF
TGTGCCAGCAGTCTCGGACTAGCGGGAGGTAGTGAGCAGTTCTTC
>TRBJ1-1|TRBV29-1|NA|TRBD1
CSVEEVTGGTEAFF
TGCAGCGTTGAAGAAGTGACAGGGGGAACTGAAGCTTTCTTT
>TRBJ2-1|TRBV11-2|NA|NA
CASSSAQVRGRTYNEQFF
TGTGCCAGCAGCTCCGCTCAGGTTAGGGGGAGAACCTACAATGAGCAGTTCTTC
>TRBJ2-3|TRBV20-1|few|TRBD2
CSAKLAGTDTQYF
TGCAGTGCTAAGCTAGCGGGCACAGATACGCAGTATTTT
>TRBJ1-2|TRBV20-1|few|TRBD1
CSPHYPGGYGYTF
TGCAGTCCCCACTATCCAGGGGGCTATGGCTACACCTTC
>TRBJ2-3|TRBV2|few|TRBD1
CASSSTGFGTDTQYF
TGTGCCAGCAGTTCGACAGGGTTCGGGACAGATACGCAGTATTTT
>TRBJ2-7|TRBV2|few|TRBD1
CASSGQATYEQYF
TGTGCCAGCAGCGGACAGGCCACCTACGAGCAGTACTTC
>TRBJ2-1|TRBV6-2/TRBV6-3|many|NA
CASSYAGNQQFF
TGTGCCAGCAGTTACGCCGGGAATCAGCAGTTCTTC
>TRBJ1-1|TRBV14|few|NA
CASSQRVDHTEAFF
TGTGCCAGCAGCCAGAGGGTGGATCACACTGAAGCTTTCTTT
>TRBJ2-1|TRBV14|NA|TRBD2
CASSQYRGVAGITYNEQFF
TGTGCCAGCAGCCAATATCGAGGGGTAGCGGGAATCACCTACAATGAGCAGTTCTTC
>TRBJ2-1|TRBV12-3/TRBV12-4|NA|TRBD2
CASRTRTSSYNEQFF
TGTGCCAGCAGAACCCGGACTAGCAGCTACAATGAGCAGTTCTTC